The 24 T cell receptor beta chains listed next were all sequenced from one sample in a study of T cell responses to AZD1222 COVID-19 vaccine (dated by TCRdb to the early 2020s). The sample's time point label, decoded: about 28 days (+/-7) after the second vaccine dose. Libraries were constructed by the immunoSEQ multiplex PCR assay. This is the immuneACCESS table as TCRdb keeps it, with only in-frame sequences that have V and J called. A part of the clones is gone; compared with another copy, unresolved V genes explain less than half, and the rest is unexplained. This sample holds around 150,000 clones; 90% were observed only once. Roughly 3.1% of the sample is in the top ten clones. Sample: peripheral blood, taken 28 days after the second AZD1222 dose. These receptors all come from an adult who received the AZD1222 COVID-19 vaccine.

This chain connects TRBV6-5 to TRBJ2-1; TRBD2 aligns across 10 bases. J was trimmed by 3 bases and V by 6 bases; bases with no gene match: 2. Germline V gene lookup returns CDR1 MNHEY and CDR2 SVGAGI. The length of the CDR3 is 14 residues. The CDR3 region has the DNA TGTGCCAGCAGGCTAGCGGGAGACTACAATGAGCAGTTCTTC. Translation: CASRLAGDYNEQFF.

This clone has a handful of counts. This chain links TRBV6-1 with TRBJ1-2, with 9 positions matching TRBD1. Germline CDR1 reads MNHNS; CDR2 reads SASEGT. V lost 1 base, J lost 8 bases, and 5 bases stayed unmatched. This CDR3 has 14 residues. The CDR3 DNA reads as TGTGCCAGCAGTGAAGGGACAGGGGATGAAGGCTACACCTTC. Translation: CASSEGTGDEGYTF.

About this clone itself: The germline gene is not matched at one end of the junction; a read error may be the cause. The chain recombines TRBV11-1 with TRBJ2-7; 9 bases are shared with TRBD1. Per the germline V gene, CDR1 is SGHAT and CDR2 is FQDESV (reference sequence). The CDR3 is 13 residues long. The CDR3 sequence is CASSHGGTGPLHF. As DNA, the CDR3 is TGTGCCAGCAGCCACGGGGGGACAGGGCCGCTCCACTTC.

This chain links TRBV6-2 or TRBV6-3 with TRBJ2-1; 12 bases agree with TRBD2. V dropped 4 bases and J dropped 8; count of bases not matched to a gene: 12. This CDR3 has 17 residues. Germline lookup yields CDR1 MNHEY and CDR2 SVGEGT. The CDR3 DNA reads TGTGCCAGCAGTTTTTCCCGGACTAGCGGGATTCCCGATGAGCAGTTCTTC. This encodes CASSFSRTSGIPDEQFF.

The DNA of the CDR3 is TGTGCCACCAGTGATTTTCGGGGGAATGAGCAGTTCTTC. It specifies CATSDFRGNEQFF. The rearrangement uses TRBV24-1 and TRBJ2-1; maybe TRBD2 (6 bases). Germline-derived CDR1 and CDR2 are KGHDR and SFDVKD. This CDR3 spans 13 amino acids. V lost 1 base and J lost 7, with 7 bases in between.

The chain employs TRBV30 and TRBJ1-1; TRBD1 matches at 12 bases. The CDR3 is 14 amino acids. Trimming took 3 bases from V and 7 from J; bases not matched to a gene: 6. CDR1 and CDR2 (germline): GTSNPN, SVGIG (reference sequence). In DNA, the CDR3 is TGTGCCTGGAGGGGGGACAGGGGGCAAGGTGAAGCTTTCTTT. Residues: CAWRGDRGQGEAFF.

V is TRBV20-1 and J is TRBJ1-2; TRBD1 agrees at 7 bases. The CDR3 contains 11 residues. The ends lost 6 bases at V and 8 bases at J; junction bases unmatched: 6. Germline loops: CDR1 DFQATT, CDR2 SNEGSKA (reference sequence). The CDR3 region is CSAGTVRGYTF. CDR3 bases: TGCAGTGCCGGGACAGTGAGAGGCTACACCTTC.

This sequence joins TRBV4-2 and TRBJ1-2, with D unclear. Germline loops: CDR1 LGHNA, CDR2 YNFKEQ. This CDR3 is 11 amino acids long. Trimming took off 0 bases at V and 8 bases at J, with 4 bases between the two ends. The CDR3 DNA follows: TGTGCCAGCAGCCAAGAATACGGCTACACCTTC. Translated: CASSQEYGYTF.

The chain is built from TRBV24-1 and TRBJ2-7; possible D gene TRBD1, 5 bases. The V end lost 3 bases, the J end lost 4 bases, and 6 bases lay between the germline ends. CDR3 length: 12 amino acids. Germline V CDR1 and CDR2: KGHDR, SFDVKD. CDR3 in amino acids: CATSDDSYEQYF. The CDR3 DNA is TGTGCCACCAGTGATGACAGTTACGAGCAGTACTTC.

The chain combines TRBV10-3 with TRBJ1-6; D possibly corresponds to TRBD1 (5 bases). The ends were cut back, 8 bases at V and 6 bases at J, with 11 bases in the middle. The CDR3 spans 13 residues. The V gene's germline CDR1 is ENHRY and CDR2 SYGVKD. In DNA form, the CDR3 reads TGTGCCATCGGAGACAGATTTAATTCACCCCTCCACTTT. This gives the protein CAIGDRFNSPLHF.

The V gene is TRBV12-3 or TRBV12-4, the J gene TRBJ2-7, with a possible D match to TRBD2 (5 bases). The V gene lost 2 bases and the J gene lost 5 bases, with 10 bases spanning the gap. The CDR3 totals 13 residues. DNA of the CDR3: TGTGCCAGCAGTTTAATAGGAGGCCACGAGCAGTACTTC. It codes for CASSLIGGHEQYF.

In this sample, this clone turned up a few times. V and J are TRBV5-1 and TRBJ2-7; TRBD2 matches at 7 bases. The CDR3 length is 15 residues. Germline V gives CDR1 SGHRS, CDR2 YFSETQ. J was trimmed by 2 bases and V by 4 bases; bases with no gene match: 9. CDR3: CASSPGRAQTYEQYF. The CDR3 DNA is TGCGCCAGCAGCCCGGGGAGGGCCCAAACCTACGAGCAGTACTTC.

The chain combines TRBV6-6 with TRBJ2-1; 14 positions agree with TRBD2. The V and J ends lost 6 bases and 7 bases, in that order; junction bases with no gene match: 2. The germline gives CDR1 MNHNY, CDR2 SVGAGI (reference sequence). The CDR3 runs 14 residues. The CDR3 DNA reads TGTGCCAGCAGGGGGACTAGCGGGAGAAATGAGCAGTTCTTC. Its protein product is CASRGTSGRNEQFF.

The chain recombines TRBV27 with TRBJ1-4; D might be TRBD1 (5 bases). Germline CDR1 and CDR2: MNHEY and SMNVEV (reference sequence). This CDR3 region has 14 residues. V lost 3 bases and J lost 7, with 12 bases in between. The CDR3 region has the DNA TGTGCCAGCAGTTTCGGGGCTGTGGGTGAAAAACTGTTTTTT. Encoded protein: CASSFGAVGEKLFF.

The chain combines TRBV10-3 with TRBJ1-1; D is unresolved. With 3 bases removed from V and 5 bases from J, the gap between germline ends came to 7 bases. This CDR3 region has 12 residues. The germline CDR1 and CDR2 sequences are ENHRY and SYGVKD. The CDR3 DNA follows: TGTGCCATCAGTGAAGGATGGACTGAAGCTTTCTTT. Its protein is CAISEGWTEAFF.

The chain employs TRBV5-1 and TRBJ2-7; 9 positions match TRBD1. Germline values: CDR1 SGHRS, CDR2 YFSETQ. The V and J ends lost 2 bases and 3 bases, in that order; junction bases with no gene match: 6. CDR3 length: 15 residues. The CDR3: CASSLGQGTVYEQYF. CDR3 DNA: TGCGCCAGCAGCTTAGGACAGGGGACGGTCTACGAGCAGTACTTC.

This sequence joins TRBV27 and TRBJ1-1, with D perhaps TRBD1 (5 bases). There are 13 residues in the CDR3. Between the trimmed V and J ends, which lost 8 bases and 2 bases, there was a span of 12 bases. Germline V lookup: CDR1 MNHEY, CDR2 SMNVEV (reference sequence). CDR3 in amino acids: CASGIDSNTEAFF. Here the CDR3 DNA reads TGTGCCAGCGGGATAGACAGTAACACTGAAGCTTTCTTT.

The chain carries TRBV29-1 and TRBJ1-2; weak D call: TRBD1 (5 bases). The CDR3 has 14 residues. Per the germline V gene, CDR1 is SQVTM and CDR2 is ANQGSEA. The V gene lost 5 bases and the J gene lost 8 bases, with 21 bases spanning the gap. The CDR3 sequence is CSVRRSGRLSGYTF. In DNA, the CDR3 is TGCAGCGTTCGAAGGTCAGGGCGGTTGAGCGGCTACACCTTC. Combining the CDR3 with reference TRBV29-1 and TRBJ1-2 gives the whole variable domain SAVISQKPSRDICQRGTSLTIQCQVDSQVTMMFWYRQQPGQSLTLIATANQGSEATYESGFVIDKFPISRPNLTFSTLTVSNMSPEDSSIYLCSVRRSGRLSGYTFGSGTRLTVV.

The chain couples TRBV9 to TRBJ2-1; perhaps TRBD1 as D (5 bases). Deletions cut 0 bases from V and 6 bases from J, with 13 bases between. The CDR3 is 15 amino acids. Germline V CDR1 and CDR2: SGDLS, YYNGEE. The CDR3 here is CASSVVTGFGNEQFF. The CDR3 DNA follows: TGTGCCAGCAGCGTAGTAACAGGCTTTGGCAATGAGCAGTTCTTC.

The CDR3 DNA reads TGTGCCAGCTCAAAGACAGGGGTCGTAATGGAGACCCAGTACTTC. Translation gives CASSKTGVVMETQYF. The chain uses TRBV18 and TRBJ2-5; 8 positions agree with TRBD1. This CDR3 has 15 amino acids. Unmatched junction bases numbered 10, after V lost 5 bases and J lost 5 bases. Germline V gene lookup returns CDR1 KGHSH and CDR2 LQKENI.

This clone was seen only once. The chain combines TRBV3-1 (or the pseudogene TRBV3-2) with TRBJ2-3, with D possibly TRBD1 on 6 matching bases. This CDR3 comprises 12 residues. Germline CDR1 LGHDT, CDR2 YNNKEL (reference sequence). The V and J ends lost 10 bases and 3 bases respectively, with 11 bases between them. CDR3 loop: CAISRGTDTQYF. The CDR3 bases are TGTGCCATCTCCAGGGGAACAGATACGCAGTATTTT.

V is TRBV18 and J is TRBJ2-3; 12 bases match TRBD2. There are 17 residues in the CDR3. CDR1 is KGHSH, CDR2 LQKENI, per germline. The V and J ends lost 5 bases and 3 bases, in that order; junction bases with no gene match: 9. The CDR3 is CASSSNQLAGGTDTQYF. The CDR3 DNA reads TGTGCCAGCTCATCGAACCAACTAGCGGGAGGTACAGATACGCAGTATTTT.

V gene TRBV24-1 combines with J gene TRBJ2-2, with 9 bases fitting TRBD1. Trimming cost V 4 bases and J 5 bases; bases outside gene matches: 7. Germline CDR1 and CDR2: KGHDR and SFDVKD. The CDR3 totals 16 residues. CDR3 nucleotide sequence: TGTGCCACCAGTGACCTGGGACAGGGTGGGACCGGGGAGCTGTTTTTT. Amino acids: CATSDLGQGGTGELFF.

This clone showed up just a few times. The V call is TRBV12-5, the J call TRBJ1-1; TRBD1 is a possible D gene (5 bases). Germline assignment: CDR1 LGHNT and CDR2 FRNRAP. The CDR3 is made up of 15 amino acids. The V end was cut by 0 bases, the J end by 0 bases, with 8 bases between. The CDR3 reads CASGLVRQMNTEAFF. CDR3 in DNA: TGTGCTAGTGGTTTGGTGAGACAGATGAACACTGAAGCTTTCTTT. Complete variable domain (other parts from reference TRBV12-5 and TRBJ1-1): DARVTQTPRHKVTEMGQEVTMRCQPILGHNTVFWYRQTMMQGLELLAYFRNRAPLDDSGMPKDRFSAEMPDATLATLKIQPSEPRDSAVYFCASGLVRQMNTEAFFGQGTRLTVV.